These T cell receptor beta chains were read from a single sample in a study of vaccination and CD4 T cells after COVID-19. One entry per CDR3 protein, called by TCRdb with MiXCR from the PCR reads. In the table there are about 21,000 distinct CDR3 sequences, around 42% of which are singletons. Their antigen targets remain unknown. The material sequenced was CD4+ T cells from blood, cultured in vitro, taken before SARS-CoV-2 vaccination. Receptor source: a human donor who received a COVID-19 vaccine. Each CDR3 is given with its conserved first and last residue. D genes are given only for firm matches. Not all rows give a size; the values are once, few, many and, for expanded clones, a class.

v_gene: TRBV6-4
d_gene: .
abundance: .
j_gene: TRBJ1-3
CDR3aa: CASSDGNRGNTIYF
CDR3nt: TGTGCCAGCAGTGACGGAAACCGTGGAAACACCATATATTTT

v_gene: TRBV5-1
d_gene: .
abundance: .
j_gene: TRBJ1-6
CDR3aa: CASSTNWGGQQPLHF
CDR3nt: TGCGCCAGCAGCACCAACTGGGGCGGGCAACAACCCCTCCACTTT

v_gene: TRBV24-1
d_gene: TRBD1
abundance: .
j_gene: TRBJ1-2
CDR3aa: CATSDPNRTGDGYTF
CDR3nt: TGTGCCACCAGTGACCCTAACCGGACAGGGGATGGCTACACCTTC

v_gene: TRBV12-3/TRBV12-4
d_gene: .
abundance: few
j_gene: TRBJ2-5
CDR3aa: CASKDGQETQYF
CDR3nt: TGTGCCAGCAAGGACGGTCAAGAGACCCAGTACTTC

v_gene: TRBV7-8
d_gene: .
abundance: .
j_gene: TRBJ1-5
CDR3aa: CASSPSPTRPQHF
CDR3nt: TGTGCCAGCAGCCCAAGTCCGACGCGGCCCCAGCATTTT

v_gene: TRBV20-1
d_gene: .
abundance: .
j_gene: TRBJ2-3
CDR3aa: CSVNGPGADTQYF
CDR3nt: TGCAGTGTAAACGGTCCTGGCGCAGATACGCAGTATTTT

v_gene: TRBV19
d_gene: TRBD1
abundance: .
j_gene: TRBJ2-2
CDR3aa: CASSTTGTGTGELFF
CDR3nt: TGTGCCAGTAGTACAACCGGGACAGGAACCGGGGAGCTGTTTTTT

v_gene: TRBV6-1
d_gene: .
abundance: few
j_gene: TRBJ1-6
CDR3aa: CASSAGRAPLHF
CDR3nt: TGTGCCAGCAGTGCAGGGAGGGCACCCCTCCACTTT

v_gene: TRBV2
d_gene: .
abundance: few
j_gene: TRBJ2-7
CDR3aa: CASSEQSSYEQYF
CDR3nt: TGTGCCAGCAGTGAACAAAGCTCCTACGAGCAGTACTTC

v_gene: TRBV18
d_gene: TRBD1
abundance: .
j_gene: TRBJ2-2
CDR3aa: CASSPGQGPNTGELFF
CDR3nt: TGTGCCAGCTCCCCCGGACAGGGGCCTAACACCGGGGAGCTGTTTTTT

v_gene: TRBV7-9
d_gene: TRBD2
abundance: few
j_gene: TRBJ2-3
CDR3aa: CASSRSGGLTDTQYF
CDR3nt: TGTGCCAGCAGCAGGAGCGGGGGGCTCACAGATACGCAGTATTTT

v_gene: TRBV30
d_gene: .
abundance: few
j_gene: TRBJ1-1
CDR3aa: CAWNRGGNTEAFF
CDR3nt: TGTGCTTGGAATCGGGGAGGAAACACTGAAGCTTTCTTT

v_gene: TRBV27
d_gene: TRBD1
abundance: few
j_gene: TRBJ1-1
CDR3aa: CASSWDRENTEAFF
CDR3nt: TGTGCCAGCAGTTGGGACAGGGAGAACACTGAAGCTTTCTTT

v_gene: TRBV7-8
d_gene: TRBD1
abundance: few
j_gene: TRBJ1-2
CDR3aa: CASSGGTGFYGYTF
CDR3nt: TGTGCCAGCAGCGGAGGGACAGGGTTCTATGGCTACACCTTC

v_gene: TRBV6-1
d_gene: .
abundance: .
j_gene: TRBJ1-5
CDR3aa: CASSEQEYQPQHF
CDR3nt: TGTGCCAGCAGTGAACAGGAGTATCAGCCCCAGCATTTT

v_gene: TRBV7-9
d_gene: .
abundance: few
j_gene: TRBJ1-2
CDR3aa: CASSLATGTTNYGYTF
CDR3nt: TGTGCCAGCAGCTTAGCGACCGGGACAACAAACTATGGCTACACCTTC

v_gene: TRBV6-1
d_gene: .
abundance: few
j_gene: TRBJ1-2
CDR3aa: CASRRSRSAPNYGYTF
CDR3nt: TGTGCCAGCAGACGTTCCCGGAGCGCCCCTAACTATGGCTACACCTTC

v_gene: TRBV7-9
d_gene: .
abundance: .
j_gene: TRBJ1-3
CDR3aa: CASSLGDSGNTIYF
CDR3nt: TGTGCCAGCAGCTTAGGAGACTCCGGAAACACCATATATTTT

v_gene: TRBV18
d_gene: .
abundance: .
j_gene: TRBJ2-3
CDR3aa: CASSPILQGSLYTQYF
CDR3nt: TGTGCCAGCTCACCAATTTTGCAAGGGAGCCTTTATACGCAGTATTTT

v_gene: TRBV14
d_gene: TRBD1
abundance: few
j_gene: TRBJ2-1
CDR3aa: CASSQYIRDRGFNEQFF
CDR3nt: TGTGCCAGCAGCCAGTATATCCGGGACAGGGGCTTCAATGAGCAGTTCTTC

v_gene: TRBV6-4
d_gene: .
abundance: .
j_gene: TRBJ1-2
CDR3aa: CASSDGGAGGYTF
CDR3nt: TGTGCCAGCAGCGATGGAGGAGCCGGGGGCTACACCTTC

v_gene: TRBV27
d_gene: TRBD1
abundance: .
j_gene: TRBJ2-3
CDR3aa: CASSFLPSLDRDADTQYF
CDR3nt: TGTGCCAGCAGTTTCCTCCCCTCATTGGACAGGGATGCAGATACGCAGTATTTT

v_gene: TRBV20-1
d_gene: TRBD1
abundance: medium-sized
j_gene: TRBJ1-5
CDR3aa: CSAHVLGGMSNQPQHF
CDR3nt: TGCAGTGCGCACGTCCTAGGGGGCATGAGCAATCAGCCCCAGCATTTT

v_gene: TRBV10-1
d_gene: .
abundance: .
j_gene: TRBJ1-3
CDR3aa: CASPRGTGNTIYF
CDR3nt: TGCGCCAGCCCTCGTGGAACTGGAAACACCATATATTTT

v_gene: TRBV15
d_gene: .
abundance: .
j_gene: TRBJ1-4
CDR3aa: CATSRGPRTYEKLFF
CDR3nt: TGTGCCACCAGCAGAGGCCCACGAACGTATGAAAAACTGTTTTTT

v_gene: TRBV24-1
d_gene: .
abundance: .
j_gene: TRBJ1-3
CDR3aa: CATPLRVEKKSGNTIYF
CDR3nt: TGTGCCACCCCGCTTCGGGTGGAGAAAAAGTCTGGAAACACCATATATTTT

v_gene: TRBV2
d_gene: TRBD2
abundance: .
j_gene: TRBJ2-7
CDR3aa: CASRSPSGGPYEQYF
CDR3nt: TGTGCCAGCAGGTCACCTAGCGGGGGGCCCTACGAGCAGTACTTC

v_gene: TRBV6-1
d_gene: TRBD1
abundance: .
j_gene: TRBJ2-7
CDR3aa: CASGGQGINYSEQYF
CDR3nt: TGTGCCAGCGGGGGACAGGGAATAAACTACTCCGAGCAGTACTTC

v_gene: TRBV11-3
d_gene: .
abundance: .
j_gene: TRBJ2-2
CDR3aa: CASSLGRPNTGELFF
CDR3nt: TGTGCCAGCAGCCTTGGACGCCCGAACACCGGGGAGCTGTTTTTT

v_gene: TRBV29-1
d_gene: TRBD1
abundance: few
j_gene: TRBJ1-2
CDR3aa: CSVEGSDRVNYGYTF
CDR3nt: TGCAGCGTTGAAGGGTCGGACAGGGTTAACTATGGCTACACCTTC

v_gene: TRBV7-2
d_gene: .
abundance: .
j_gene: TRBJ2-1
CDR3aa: CASSLTSGRYNEQFF
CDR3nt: TGTGCCAGCAGCTTAACGTCAGGGCGCTACAATGAGCAGTTCTTC

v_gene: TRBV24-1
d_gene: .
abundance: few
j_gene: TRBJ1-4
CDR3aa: CATSDWTVGEKLFF
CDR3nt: TGTGCCACCAGTGATTGGACAGTTGGCGAAAAACTGTTTTTT

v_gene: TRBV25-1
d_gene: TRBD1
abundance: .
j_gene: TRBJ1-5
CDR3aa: CASSEGHWWTGLSQPQHF
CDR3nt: TGTGCCAGCAGTGAAGGTCACTGGTGGACAGGGCTCAGTCAGCCCCAGCATTTT

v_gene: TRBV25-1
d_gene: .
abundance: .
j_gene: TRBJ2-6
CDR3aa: CASSEVSSGANVLTF
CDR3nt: TGTGCCAGCAGTGAAGTTAGCTCTGGGGCCAACGTCCTGACTTTC

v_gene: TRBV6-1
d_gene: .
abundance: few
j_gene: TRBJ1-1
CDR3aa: CASSTDRPNTEAFF
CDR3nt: TGTGCCAGCAGTACAGACAGGCCGAACACTGAAGCTTTCTTT

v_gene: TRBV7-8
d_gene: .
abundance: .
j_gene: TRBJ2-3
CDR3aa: CASRTGQPKRPTDTQYF
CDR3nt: TGTGCCAGCAGGACGGGTCAGCCGAAAAGGCCCACAGATACGCAGTATTTT

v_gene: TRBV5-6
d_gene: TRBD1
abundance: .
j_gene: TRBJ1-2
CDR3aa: CASSRYGTGAIVYGYTF
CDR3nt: TGTGCCAGCAGCCGCTACGGGACAGGGGCAATCGTTTATGGCTACACCTTC